This T cell receptor beta chain was captured in a study of T cell responses to AZD1222 COVID-19 vaccine. Study results and limitations: Spike-specific TCR breadth and depth were elevated following two AZD1222 doses.

Clones were read by immunoSEQ multiplex PCR, and TCRdb kept only the in-frame ones, dropping some. The sample has about 120,000 clones, around 83% seen once. With regard to this clone: Antigen unknown.

The V gene lost 3 bases and the J gene lost 4 bases, with 16 bases spanning the gap. CDR1 is KGHSH and CDR2 is LQKENI in the germline V gene. The CDR3 loop spans 17 amino acids. The sequences come from peripheral blood, collected 28 days after the second AZD1222 dose. This chain joins TRBV18 and TRBJ2-6, with a possible D match to TRBD1 (6 bases). The clonotype originates from an adult who received the AZD1222 COVID-19 vaccine. The CDR3 sequence: CASSPYGQSDGANVLTF. In DNA, the CDR3 is TGTGCCAGCTCACCGTATGGACAGTCGGACGGGGCCAACGTCCTGACTTTC.